This paragraph reports one TCR beta chain. This clone has just a few counts. What this receptor recognizes is not known. No base quality values were provided; no much bigger clone lies one nucleotide off. CDR1 and CDR2 (LNHDA, SQIVND) derive from the germline V gene (reference sequence). Spanning cysteine to phenylalanine, the CDR3 consists of 12 amino acids. The sequence is cut down to CDR3 DNA, 36 bases in frame from base 1. V is cut by 6 bases and J by 9 bases, and the space between the germline ends is 14 bases. The time point label, as the study defines it: baseline before first vaccination. Vaccinee samples came from UK trials COV001 and COV002, including a single-blind randomized controlled phase 2/3 trial of AZD1222 (ChAdOx1 nCoV-19) in healthy adults. Trial participant PBMC samples were collected at day 0 and day 28 after the second dose for TCRbeta chain sequencing. This sample stems from a study of T cell responses to AZD1222 COVID-19 vaccine listed by TCRdb under 2021. With respect to the entire study: AZD1222 recipients whose second dose came at about 4 weeks and those whose second dose came at about 12 weeks were combined into one group, since spike-specific TCR depth and breadth did not differ between the two schedules. A total of approximately 230 trial participants underwent TCR sequencing, of whom roughly 210 received two doses of AZD1222 and some 25 received two doses of the MenACWY control vaccine. Trial participants were enrolled by age into 18-55, 56-69 and 70-plus year subgroups, with roughly 160, 29 and 62 TCR-sequenced participants respectively. Points the paper makes about the study in general: Vaccine-associated CD4 TCRs spanned the whole spike protein, with dominant responses in regions 160-218 and 743-854. Only five to seven AZD1222 recipients were SARS-CoV-2 seropositive at baseline, limiting conclusions about previously exposed vaccinees. The 56-69-year group was small, and its depth increase did not reach significance, likely because of low power. A significant rise in spike-specific TCR breadth and depth was observed after two AZD1222 doses relative to day 0 and relative to MenACWY recipients. Because no samples from the day 14 peak response were available, repertoires could be characterized only after the peak T cell response. Participants were mostly white British, with more females than males. The authors suggested clonal diversity may have been underestimated. Reportedly, almost half of the unique spike-specific TCRs recognized epitopes lying outside the regions that are mutated in the B.1.351 and B.1.1.7 variants.

The CDR3 regions of human TCRbeta chains were analyzed by immunosequencing. Per the original workflow: Repertoire TCRs were checked for matches against a reference library of SARS-CoV-2-specific TCRs that had been generated using the MIRA antigen-specificity platform. Breadth was defined as the fraction of unique TCRs that were SARS-CoV-2-associated. Depth was defined as the fraction of total T cells that were SARS-CoV-2-associated. Each spike-specific TCR was assigned to its reactive spike region and to a CD4 or CD8 class using the MIRA data. Log10-transformed breadth and depth values were compared by one-way ANOVA with Sidak's multiple comparisons tests. The table was pulled from immuneACCESS by TCRdb, which kept in-frame rearrangements only. Such tables lose some clones; where checked, under half of the loss comes from unresolved V genes, and the rest has no known cause. For V, J and clone size, that table is used; D and trimming come from the DNA. The sample records about 140,000 clones, 84% of which are singletons. The ten largest clones represent approximately 4% of the sample.

The chain links TRBV19 with TRBJ1-2, and perhaps TRBD1 as D gene, on 6 matching bases. This clonotype originated in an adult in good health. Sequences were derived from peripheral blood, sampled on day 0 of AZD1222 vaccination. The bases read TGTGCCAGTAGCACGAAGGGGGGAAGCTACACCTTC. This codes for CASSTKGGSYTF.